The 24 T cell receptor beta chains given below trace back to one sample, sequenced in a study of response to subunit inactivated influenza vaccine (dated by TCRdb to 2016 to 2019). The library was made by RT-PCR. Sequencing instrument: Illumina HiSeq 2500. In TCRdb, the public reads were trimmed at Q25 with fastp and aligned with MiXCR, with productive beta chains retained. Under each unique CDR3 protein, matching rows form one entry showing the most common genes and DNA. The sample yields 550,000 to 800,000 distinct CDR3 sequences; approximately 15% were counted once. In total, the top ten clones hold 5.5% to 7% of the sample. Sequences were derived from PBMCs from blood, sampled approximately 15 days before vaccination. The receptors here all came from a man in his forties or fifties who received an inactivated influenza vaccine. Donor details come from another sample of the same person, matched by shared clones.

This chain uses TRBV29-1 with TRBJ2-3, with TRBD1 identical over 8 bases. The CDR3 contains 14 residues. V dropped 4 bases and J dropped 5; count of bases not matched to a gene: 8. Germline V CDR1 and CDR2: SQVTM, ANQGSEA. In DNA, the CDR3 is TGCAGCGTTGGGCAGGGGGCAAGGGGAGATACGCAGTATTTT. Translated, it gives CSVGQGARGDTQYF.

The chain employs TRBV12-3 or TRBV12-4 and TRBJ2-1; 11 nucleotides line up with TRBD1. The CDR3 is 14 residues long. Trimming cost V 6 bases and J 9 bases; bases outside gene matches: 7. DNA of the CDR3: TGTGCCAGCAGCCGAGGACAGGGGGCGGGTGAGCAGTTCTTC. As protein: CASSRGQGAGEQFF.

This clonotype was seen a few times. V gene TRBV7-6 combines with J gene TRBJ2-5; D is ambiguous. The CDR3 is 14 amino acids. Trimming took 2 bases from V and 2 from J, leaving 9 bases between them. Germline CDR1 and CDR2: SGHVS and FNYEAQ. The CDR3 nucleotides are TGTGCCAGCAGCTTAACGCTAGTACAAGAGACCCAGTACTTC. This encodes CASSLTLVQETQYF.

This clonotype was counted only a few times. J is TRBJ2-3 and V is TRBV5-1; D is uncertain. The germline V gene has CDR1 SGHRS and CDR2 YFSETQ. This CDR3 is 16 amino acids long. V lost 0 bases and J 2 bases, leaving 13 bases between the germline ends. CDR3 nucleotide sequence: TGCGCCAGCAGCTTGGATGGGGTTGTGGACACAGATACGCAGTATTTT. Translation gives CASSLDGVVDTDTQYF. The entire variable domain, with the rest obtained from reference TRBV5-1 and TRBJ2-3, is as follows: KAGVTQTPRYLIKTRGQQVTLSCSPISGHRSVSWYQQTPGQGLQFLFEYFSETQRNKGNFPGRFSGRQFSNSRSEMNVSTLELGDSALYLCASSLDGVVDTDTQYFGPGTRLTVL.

The sample holds many counts of this clonotype. The chain joins TRBV12-3 or TRBV12-4 to TRBJ2-7; maybe TRBD1 (5 bases). The CDR3 contains 15 residues. V was shortened by 8 bases and J by 4 bases, with 21 bases between the two germline ends. The CDR3 loop reads CASRVLGRIEYEQYF. The CDR3 coding sequence is TGTGCCAGCCGAGTCCTGGGGCGGATCGAATACGAGCAGTACTTC.

Remarks on this clonotype: Relative to the germline gene, one junction end is altered; a read error may explain this. The gene calls are TRBV24-1 and TRBJ1-2, with 9 bases identical to TRBD1. The CDR3 is 14 amino acids. CDR1 and CDR2 (germline): KGHDR, SFDVKD. The DNA for the CDR3 is TGTGCCACCAGTGAATCGGGACAGGGTGGCATCATGGCCTTC. Amino acids: CATSESGQGGIMAF.

The chain joins TRBV20-1 to TRBJ2-3; D is unresolved. The CDR3 spans 14 residues. Germline V gene data show CDR1 as DFQATT and CDR2 as SNEGSKA (reference sequence). Here the CDR3 reads CSAPRTSRADTQYF. CDR3 nucleotide sequence: TGCAGCGCTCCCCGGACGAGTCGGGCAGATACGCAGTATTTT.

This clonotype occurred a few times. The CDR3 region has the DNA TGTGCCAGCAGTGAATTGGGTACCGGGGAGCTGTTTTTT. It codes for CASSELGTGELFF. V gene TRBV2 combines with J gene TRBJ2-2, with no clear D. The germline V and J ends were trimmed by 2 bases and 5 bases, with 6 bases remaining between them. The CDR3 spans 13 residues. Germline-derived CDR1 and CDR2 are SNHLY and FYNNEI.

The table lists this clonotype with a few counts. The chain uses TRBV20-1 and TRBJ2-5; TRBD1 is a possible D gene (5 bases). The CDR3 runs to 14 residues. V was clipped by 0 bases and J by 1 base, with 9 bases between them. Germline V lookup: CDR1 DFQATT, CDR2 SNEGSKA (reference sequence). The CDR3, as DNA: TGCAGTGCTAGAGATTGGCAGGGCCAAGAGACCCAGTACTTC. Its protein is CSARDWQGQETQYF.

The chain combines TRBV5-1 with TRBJ2-3; 10 bases align to TRBD2. V lost 4 bases to trimming and J lost 1 base; unmatched junction nucleotides: 3. CDR3 size: 15 residues. Germline V gene sequence: CDR1 SGHRS, CDR2 YFSETQ. The CDR3 sequence: CASSEGTSGTDTQYF. As DNA, the CDR3 is TGCGCCAGCAGCGAGGGGACTAGCGGCACAGATACGCAGTATTTT.

The rearrangement uses TRBV5-6 and TRBJ1-2; 10 nucleotides agree with TRBD1. The CDR3 extends over 14 amino acids. CDR1 SGHDT and CDR2 YYEEEE come from the germline V gene. V gave up 4 bases and J gave up 4 bases; unmatched junction bases: 4. CDR3 in DNA: TGTGCCAGCAGCGGCCGGGACAGGGGCTATGGCTACACCTTC. Its protein product is CASSGRDRGYGYTF.

This clonotype was counted many times. This chain uses TRBV12-3 or TRBV12-4 with TRBJ2-7; D may be TRBD1 (6 bases). Deletions cut 6 bases from V and 0 bases from J, with 12 bases between. CDR3 length equals 14 residues. This CDR3 reads CASSWVGGSYEQYF. CDR3 sequence (DNA): TGTGCCAGCAGCTGGGTAGGGGGCTCCTACGAGCAGTACTTC.

This clonotype was observed a few times. J is TRBJ2-7 and V is TRBV6-5, with 9 nucleotides matching TRBD2. This CDR3 region has 14 residues. Trimming cost V 1 base and J 5 bases; bases outside gene matches: 3. Germline V lookup: CDR1 MNHEY, CDR2 SVGAGI. CDR3 coding DNA: TGTGCCAGCAGTTACTTAGGACTAGCGAACGAGCAGTACTTC. Translated: CASSYLGLANEQYF.

This sequence joins TRBV7-8 and TRBJ2-7; D ambiguous. V dropped 0 bases and J dropped 4 bases, with 16 bases sitting between them. This CDR3 contains 16 residues. Germline values: CDR1 SGHVS, CDR2 FQNEAQ. DNA for the CDR3: TGTGCCAGCAGCTTAGCGGGCCAGGTCCGTCCTTACGAGCAGTACTTC. Its protein product is CASSLAGQVRPYEQYF. Drawing the rest from reference TRBV7-8 and TRBJ2-7, the complete variable domain is GAGVSQSPRYKVAKRGQDVALRCDPISGHVSLFWYQQALGQGPEFLTYFQNEAQLDKSGLPSDRFFAERPEGSVSTLKIQRTQQEDSAVYLCASSLAGQVRPYEQYFGPGTRLTVT.

This rearrangement joins TRBV20-1 to TRBJ1-1; 11 bases are shared with TRBD1. In germline, CDR1 is DFQATT, CDR2 SNEGSKA (reference sequence). This CDR3 is built from 15 residues. The ends lost 4 bases at V and 4 bases at J; junction bases unmatched: 8. The chain's CDR3 is CSATRTGGWGTEAFF. Here the CDR3 DNA reads TGCAGTGCTACTCGGACAGGGGGCTGGGGCACTGAAGCTTTCTTT.

This clonotype was observed many times. This rearrangement joins TRBV11-1 to TRBJ2-3; 8 bases align to TRBD1. Per the germline V gene, CDR1 is SGHAT and CDR2 is FQDESV (reference sequence). This CDR3 is built from 20 residues. The ends lost 5 bases at V and 1 base at J; junction bases unmatched: 20. The CDR3 spells CASSHIAGQAFSEGTDTQYF. The CDR3 bases are TGTGCCAGCAGCCATATTGCGGGACAGGCTTTTTCCGAGGGCACAGATACGCAGTATTTT.

This sequence joins TRBV20-1 and TRBJ2-3; 8 nucleotides match TRBD2. The V and J ends lost 0 bases and 6 bases, in that order; junction bases with no gene match: 8. The germline CDR1 and CDR2 sequences are DFQATT and SNEGSKA (reference sequence). This CDR3 spans 15 amino acids. The CDR3 nucleotides read TGCAGTGCTAGAGATAGTAGCGGGACCGGGGATACGCAGTATTTT. Protein: CSARDSSGTGDTQYF.

This chain links TRBV7-2 with TRBJ2-7; D unclear. From germline, CDR1 is SGHTA and CDR2 FQGNSA. Trimming took off 5 bases at V and 1 base at J, with 9 bases between the two ends. The CDR3 covers 13 residues. The chain's CDR3 is CASSPNESYEQYF. The CDR3 region has the DNA TGTGCCAGCAGCCCGAACGAGTCCTACGAGCAGTACTTC.

This chain links TRBV5-1 with TRBJ2-5, with TRBD2 as a possible D gene (6 bases). The CDR3 consists of 13 residues. Between the trimmed V and J ends, which lost 4 bases and 7 bases, there was a span of 14 bases. The germline CDR1 and CDR2 sequences are SGHRS and YFSETQ. The CDR3 protein is CASSHSGAGTQYF. CDR3 sequence (DNA): TGCGCCAGCAGCCATAGCGGAGCCGGGACCCAGTACTTC.

This clonotype was counted a few times. The J gene is TRBJ2-1, the V gene TRBV28, with D tentatively TRBD2 (6 bases). Germline CDR1 is MDHEN and CDR2 is SYDVKM. V was cut by 6 bases and J by 5 bases, with 17 bases left in between. This CDR3 is built from 15 residues. The CDR3 DNA reads TGTGCCAGCAGGCCCGGCGGGATGAAAAACAATGAGCAGTTCTTC. Amino acids: CASRPGGMKNNEQFF. The variable domain in full, completed from reference TRBV28 and TRBJ2-1, reads DVKVTQSSRYLVKRTGEKVFLECVQDMDHENMFWYRQDPGLGLRLIYFSYDVKMKEKGDIPEGYSVSREKKERFSLILESASTNQTSMYLCASRPGGMKNNEQFFGPGTRLTVL.

This clonotype was counted at least ten times. The chain has TRBV29-1 and TRBJ1-1; D perhaps matches TRBD1 (5 bases). The length of the CDR3 is 15 residues. The V gene's germline CDR1 is SQVTM and CDR2 ANQGSEA. Trimming cost V 6 bases and J 1 base, with 18 bases left between them. CDR3 residues: CSVTSYRSRNTEAFF. The CDR3, as DNA: TGCAGCGTCACTAGTTACAGGAGTCGGAACACTGAAGCTTTCTTT.

This clonotype has at least ten counts. This chain uses TRBV29-1 with TRBJ2-7, with D maybe TRBD1 (6 bases). CDR3 length equals 14 residues. Trimming cost V 1 base and J 2 bases, with 12 bases left between them. CDR1 is SQVTM and CDR2 is ANQGSEA in the germline V gene. CDR3 sequence (DNA): TGCAGCGTTGAAGCCAGGGACAATCCCTACGAGCAGTACTTC. Encoded protein: CSVEARDNPYEQYF.

This clonotype was seen once. At one end the junction does not follow the germline gene, possibly because of a read error. V is TRBV12-3 or TRBV12-4 and J is TRBJ2-5; 10 bases map to TRBD2. There are 18 residues in the CDR3. CDR3 bases: TGTACCAGCTGCCTCGGTTCGTCTAGCGGGGGTCTGGTGGGGACCCAGTACTTC. Protein product: CTSCLGSSSGGLVGTQYF.

Only a few counts were recorded for this clonotype. V is TRBV12-3 or TRBV12-4 and J is TRBJ1-5; weak D call: TRBD1 (6 bases). The V gene lost 1 base and the J gene lost 6 bases, with 13 bases spanning the gap. The CDR3 loop spans 15 amino acids. The CDR3 DNA sequence: TGTGCCAGCAGTTTAGGGGGGGCGCTTGTTCAGCCCCAGCATTTT. It is translated as CASSLGGALVQPQHF.